The TCR beta chain described here comes from a study of regulatory T cells in long-lasting Graves disease. Indicated time point: persistent/refractory GD, antithyroid drugs over 5 years with positive TRAb. The authors made the TCR library using RNA they extracted from PBMCs. The V gene's germline CDR1 is MGHRA and CDR2 YSYEKL. Trimming cost V 0 bases and J 3 bases, with 5 bases left between them. The CDR3 totals 13 residues. HTBI primers from iRepertoire and Arm-PCR of CDR3 regions yielded the TCR beta libraries. TCRdb re-called the multiplex PCR reads with MiXCR, one entry per CDR3 protein. The sample lists roughly 450,000 distinct CDR3 sequences; less than 25% were seen once.

The TCR sequence derives from a female donor with Graves disease. The sample consisted of peripheral blood mononuclear cells (PBMCs), taken when the disease was refractory, from a patient treated with antithyroid drugs. V usage is TRBV4-1 and J usage is TRBJ2-5; D gene uncertain. The CDR3 nucleotides are TGCGCCAGCAGCCAAGAACCAAAAGAGACCCAGTACTTC. This translates into CASSQEPKETQYF.